The 14 T cell receptor beta chains given below trace back to one sample, sequenced in a study of regulatory dendritic cells for organ transplantation. TCRdb's copy holds only in-frame clones and misses some; the assay was immunoSEQ multiplex PCR. The sample holds under 30,000 clones, about 79% seen once. Sequenced sample: memory CD4+ T cells from blood. Regarding subset: CD45RO+ memory T cells. The origin of the receptors is a human donor in good health.

The CDR3 nucleotides read TGTGCCAGCAGTGATCAGGGAGCCAAAAACATTCAGTACTTC. It specifies CASSDQGAKNIQYF. The chain employs TRBV2 and TRBJ2-4; a weak D match, TRBD1 (5 bases). Germline V CDR1 and CDR2: SNHLY, FYNNEI. The germline V and J ends were trimmed by 3 bases and 0 bases, with 6 bases remaining between them. The CDR3 totals 14 residues.

The chain couples TRBV11-1 to TRBJ1-4; no reliable D call. Germline CDR1 and CDR2: SGHAT and FQDESV (reference sequence). Trimming took off 7 bases at V and 4 bases at J, with 16 bases between the two ends. This CDR3 has 15 residues. The chain's CDR3 is CASKRSRNYNEKLFF. The DNA of the CDR3 is TGTGCCAGCAAAAGATCCCGGAACTATAATGAAAAACTGTTTTTT.

V gene TRBV30 combines with J gene TRBJ1-1; no reliable D call. This CDR3 is 14 amino acids long. CDR1 is GTSNPN, CDR2 SVGIG, per germline (reference sequence). V was clipped by 3 bases and J by 0 bases, with 11 bases between them. The CDR3 loop is CAWSEEIVNTEAFF. The CDR3 coding sequence is TGTGCCTGGAGCGAGGAGATCGTGAACACTGAAGCTTTCTTT.

The V gene is TRBV25-1, the J gene TRBJ2-7; a possible D gene is TRBD2 (7 bases). The germline gives CDR1 MGHDK, CDR2 SYGVNS. The CDR3 has 15 amino acids. V was shortened by 6 bases and J by 4 bases, with 19 bases between the two germline ends. CDR3 nucleotide sequence: TGTGCCAGCAGCGGGGGCGGGGGTCTTGGATACGAGCAGTACTTC. Its translation: CASSGGGGLGYEQYF.

The chain has TRBV10-3 and TRBJ2-3; D tentatively reads TRBD1 or TRBD2 (6 bases each). The CDR3 is 17 amino acids. Per the germline V gene, CDR1 is ENHRY and CDR2 is SYGVKD. With 3 bases removed from V and 2 bases from J, the gap between germline ends came to 18 bases. The CDR3 coding sequence is TGTGCCATCAGTGACCCCCCACAGGGAGGTTACACAGATACGCAGTATTTT. Amino acid sequence: CAISDPPQGGYTDTQYF.

This clone was picked up a small number of times. The rearrangement links TRBV20-1 to TRBJ1-1; maybe TRBD1 (5 bases). With 3 bases removed from V and 7 bases from J, the gap between germline ends came to 9 bases. Germline CDR1 is DFQATT and CDR2 is SNEGSKA (reference sequence). The CDR3 runs 11 residues. The CDR3 nucleotides are TGCAGTGCTAGTGGGGGGTTTGAAGCTTTCTTT. It specifies CSASGGFEAFF.

The V call is TRBV15, the J call TRBJ2-7; D might be TRBD1 or TRBD2, each matching 5 bases. There are 14 residues in the CDR3. From germline, CDR1 is LNHNV and CDR2 YYDKDF (reference sequence). V lost 5 bases, J lost 0 bases, and 11 bases lay in between. In DNA, the CDR3 is TGTGCCACCAGCGGGGACGGGTACTCCTACGAGCAGTACTTC. This translates into CATSGDGYSYEQYF.

The V call is TRBV28, the J call TRBJ1-1; D is ambiguous. Germline V gene lookup returns CDR1 MDHEN and CDR2 SYDVKM. The V and J ends lost 2 bases and 2 bases respectively, with 3 bases between them. This CDR3 has 12 residues. The CDR3 DNA sequence: TGTGCCAGCAGTTTAGGTAACACTGAAGCTTTCTTT. Translation: CASSLGNTEAFF.

V usage is TRBV6-5 and J usage is TRBJ2-3; tentatively, D is TRBD2 (6 bases). This CDR3 is built from 15 residues. Germline V lookup: CDR1 MNHEY, CDR2 SVGAGI. The V end was cut by 5 bases, the J end by 6 bases, with 18 bases between. The CDR3 here is CASSAPGLSGDTQYF. In DNA form, the CDR3 reads TGTGCCAGCAGTGCCCCGGGACTCTCTGGGGATACGCAGTATTTT.

CDR3 amino acids: CASTRTGSGYTF. CDR3 in DNA: TGTGCCAGCACTAGAACAGGGAGCGGCTACACCTTC. This rearrangement joins TRBV6-5 to TRBJ1-2; tentatively, D is TRBD1 (6 bases). With 7 bases removed from V and 8 bases from J, the gap between germline ends came to 14 bases. CDR1 is MNHEY and CDR2 is SVGAGI in the germline V gene. The CDR3 is 12 amino acids.

In its sample, this clone was seen a few times. This chain uses TRBV28 with TRBJ1-5, with D perhaps matching TRBD1 (5 bases). The CDR3 is 12 residues long. V lost 8 bases and J lost 5, with 10 bases in between. CDR1 and CDR2 (germline): MDHEN, SYDVKM. CDR3 residues: CASGAAYQPQHF. The DNA for the CDR3 is TGTGCCAGCGGGGCAGCCTATCAGCCCCAGCATTTT.

This sequence joins TRBV7-3 and TRBJ2-3, with D possibly called TRBD1 or TRBD2 (7 bases each). The CDR3 is 14 residues long. V lost 7 bases and J 6 bases, leaving 17 bases between the germline ends. CDR1 is SGHTA, CDR2 FQGTGA, per germline. In DNA form, the CDR3 reads TGTGCCAGCACCAGGGGGGGACCCCAGGATACGCAGTATTTT. Its translation is CASTRGGPQDTQYF.

The genes are TRBV5-5 and TRBJ1-2; 8 bases map to TRBD1. V dropped 2 bases and J dropped 7; count of bases not matched to a gene: 16. Germline values: CDR1 SGHKS, CDR2 YYEKEE (reference sequence). The CDR3 is 17 amino acids. CDR3 in amino acids: CASSFYGSRQGQGGYTF. CDR3 nucleotide sequence: TGTGCCAGCAGCTTTTATGGTAGTCGACAGGGGCAAGGTGGCTACACCTTC. Filled out from reference TRBV5-5 and TRBJ1-2, the complete variable domain reads DAGVTQSPTHLIKTRGQQVTLRCSPISGHKSVSWYQQVLGQGPQFIFQYYEKEERGRGNFPDRFSARQFPNYSSELNVNALLLGDSALYLCASSFYGSRQGQGGYTFGSGTRLTVV.

The rearrangement uses TRBV2 and TRBJ2-2, with D perhaps matching TRBD1 (6 bases). Trimming took off 4 bases at V and 4 bases at J, with 10 bases between the two ends. CDR1 is SNHLY, CDR2 FYNNEI, per germline. The CDR3 sequence is 14 residues long. This CDR3 reads CASSGTAFTGELFF. CDR3 sequence (DNA): TGTGCCAGCAGTGGGACAGCCTTCACCGGGGAGCTGTTTTTT.